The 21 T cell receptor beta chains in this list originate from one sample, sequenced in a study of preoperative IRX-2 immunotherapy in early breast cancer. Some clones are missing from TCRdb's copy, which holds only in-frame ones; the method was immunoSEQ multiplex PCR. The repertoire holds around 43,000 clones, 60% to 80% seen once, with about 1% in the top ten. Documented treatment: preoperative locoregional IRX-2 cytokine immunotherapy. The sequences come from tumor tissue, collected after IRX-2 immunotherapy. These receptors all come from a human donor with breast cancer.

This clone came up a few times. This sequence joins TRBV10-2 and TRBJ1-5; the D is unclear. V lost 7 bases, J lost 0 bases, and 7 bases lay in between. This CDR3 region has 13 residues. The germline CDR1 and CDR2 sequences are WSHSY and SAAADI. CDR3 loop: CASTQYSNQPQHF. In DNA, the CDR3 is TGCGCCAGCACTCAGTATAGCAATCAGCCCCAGCATTTT.

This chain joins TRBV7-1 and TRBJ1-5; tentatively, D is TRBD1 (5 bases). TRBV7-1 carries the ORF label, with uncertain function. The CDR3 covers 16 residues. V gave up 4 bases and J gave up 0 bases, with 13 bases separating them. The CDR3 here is CASSLFWQGSNQPQHF. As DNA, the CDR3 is TGTGCCAGCAGCTTATTCTGGCAGGGTAGCAATCAGCCCCAGCATTTT.

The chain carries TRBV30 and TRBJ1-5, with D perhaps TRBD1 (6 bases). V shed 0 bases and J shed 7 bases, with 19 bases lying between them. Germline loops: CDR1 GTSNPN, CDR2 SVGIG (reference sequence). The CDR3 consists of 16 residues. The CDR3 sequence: CAWSVKHTSRGQPQHF. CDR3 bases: TGTGCCTGGAGTGTAAAACATACATCGAGGGGGCAGCCCCAGCATTTT.

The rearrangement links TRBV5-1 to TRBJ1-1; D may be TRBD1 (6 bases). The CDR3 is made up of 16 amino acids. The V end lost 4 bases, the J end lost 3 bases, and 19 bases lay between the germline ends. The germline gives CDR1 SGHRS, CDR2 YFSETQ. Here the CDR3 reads CASSQWTAEEDTEAFF. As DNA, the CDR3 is TGCGCCAGCAGCCAGTGGACAGCCGAAGAGGACACTGAAGCTTTCTTT.

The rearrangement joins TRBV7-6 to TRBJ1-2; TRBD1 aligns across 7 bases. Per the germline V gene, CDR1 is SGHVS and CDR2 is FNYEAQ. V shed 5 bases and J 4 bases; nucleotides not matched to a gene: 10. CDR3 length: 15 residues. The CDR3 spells CASSKTAGTAYGYTF. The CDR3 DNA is TGTGCCAGCAGCAAAACTGCCGGGACAGCCTATGGCTACACCTTC.

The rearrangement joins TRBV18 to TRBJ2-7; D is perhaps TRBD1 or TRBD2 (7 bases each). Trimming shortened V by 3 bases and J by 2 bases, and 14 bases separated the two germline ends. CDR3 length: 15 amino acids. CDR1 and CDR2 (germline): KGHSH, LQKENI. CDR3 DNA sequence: TGTGCCAGCTCACCCTCCAGCGGGACAGCCTACGAGCAGTACTTC. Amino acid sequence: CASSPSSGTAYEQYF.

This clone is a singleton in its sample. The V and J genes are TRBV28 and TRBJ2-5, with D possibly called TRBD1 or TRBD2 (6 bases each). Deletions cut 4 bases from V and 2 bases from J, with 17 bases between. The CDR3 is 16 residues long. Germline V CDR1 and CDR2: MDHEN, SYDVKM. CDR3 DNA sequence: TGTGCCAGCAGTTCCCTTTGGGGGGCAGTACAAGAGACCCAGTACTTC. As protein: CASSSLWGAVQETQYF.

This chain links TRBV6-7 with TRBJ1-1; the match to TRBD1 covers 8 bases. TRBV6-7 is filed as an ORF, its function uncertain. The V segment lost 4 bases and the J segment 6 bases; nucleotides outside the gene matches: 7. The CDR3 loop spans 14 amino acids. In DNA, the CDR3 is TGTGCCAGCAGTTCCCAGGGGGCGAAGCCTGAAGCTTTCTTT. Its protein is CASSSQGAKPEAFF.

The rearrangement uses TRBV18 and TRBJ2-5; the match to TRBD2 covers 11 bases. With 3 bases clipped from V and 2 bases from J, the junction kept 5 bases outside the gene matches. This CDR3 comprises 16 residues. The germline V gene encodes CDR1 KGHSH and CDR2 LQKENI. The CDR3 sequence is CASSPTLAGGQETQYF. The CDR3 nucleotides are TGTGCCAGCTCACCCACTCTAGCGGGAGGTCAAGAGACCCAGTACTTC.

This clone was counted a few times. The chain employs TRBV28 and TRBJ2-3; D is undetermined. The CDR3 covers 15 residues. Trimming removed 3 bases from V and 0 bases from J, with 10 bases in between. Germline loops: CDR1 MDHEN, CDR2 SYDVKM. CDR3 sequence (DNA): TGTGCCAGCAGTTTTGGGAAACCTAGCACAGATACGCAGTATTTT. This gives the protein CASSFGKPSTDTQYF.

CDR3 sequence (DNA): TGTGCCATCAGTGAGCCGGCGGGGGCCAGCTACAATGAGCAGTTCTTC. Its protein product is CAISEPAGASYNEQFF. The chain is built from TRBV10-3 and TRBJ2-1; maybe TRBD2 (7 bases). This CDR3 is 16 amino acids long. V shed 2 bases and J shed 3 bases, with 14 bases lying between them. Germline V gene data show CDR1 as ENHRY and CDR2 as SYGVKD.

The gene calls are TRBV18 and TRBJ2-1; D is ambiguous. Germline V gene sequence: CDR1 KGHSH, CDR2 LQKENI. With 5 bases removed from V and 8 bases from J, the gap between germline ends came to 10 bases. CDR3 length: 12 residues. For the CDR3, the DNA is TGTGCCAGCTCAGCTAGGCTCGATGAGCAGTTCTTC. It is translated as CASSARLDEQFF.

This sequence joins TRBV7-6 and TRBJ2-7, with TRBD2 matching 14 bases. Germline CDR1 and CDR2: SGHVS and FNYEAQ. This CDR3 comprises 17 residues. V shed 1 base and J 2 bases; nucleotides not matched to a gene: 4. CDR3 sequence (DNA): TGTGCCAGCAGCTTAGGGGGACTAGCGGGAGCCCCCTACGAGCAGTACTTC. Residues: CASSLGGLAGAPYEQYF.

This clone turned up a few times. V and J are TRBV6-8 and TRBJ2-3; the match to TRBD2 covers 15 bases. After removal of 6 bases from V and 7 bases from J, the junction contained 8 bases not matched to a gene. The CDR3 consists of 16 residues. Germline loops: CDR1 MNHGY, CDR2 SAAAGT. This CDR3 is CASRPGLAGGGNTQYF. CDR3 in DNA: TGTGCCAGCAGACCGGGACTAGCGGGGGGAGGGAATACGCAGTATTTT.

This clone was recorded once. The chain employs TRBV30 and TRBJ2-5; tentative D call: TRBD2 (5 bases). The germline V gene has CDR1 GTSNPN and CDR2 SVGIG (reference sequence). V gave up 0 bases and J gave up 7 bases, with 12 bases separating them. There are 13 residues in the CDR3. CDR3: CAWSVGVRGTQYF. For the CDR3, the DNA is TGTGCCTGGAGTGTAGGTGTCCGGGGGACCCAGTACTTC. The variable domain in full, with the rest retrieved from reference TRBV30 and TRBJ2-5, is SQTIHQWPATLVQPVGSPLSLECTVEGTSNPNLYWYRQAAGRGLQLLFYSVGIGQISSEVPQNLSASRPQDRQFILSSKKLLLSDSGFYLCAWSVGVRGTQYFGPGTRLLVL.

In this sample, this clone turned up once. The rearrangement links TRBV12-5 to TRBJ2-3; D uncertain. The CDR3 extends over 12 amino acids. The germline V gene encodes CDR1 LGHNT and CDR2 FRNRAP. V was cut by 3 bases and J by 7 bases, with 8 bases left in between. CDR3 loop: CASGLESNTQYF. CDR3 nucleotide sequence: TGTGCTAGTGGTTTAGAGTCGAATACGCAGTATTTT. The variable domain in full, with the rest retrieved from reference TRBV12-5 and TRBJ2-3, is DARVTQTPRHKVTEMGQEVTMRCQPILGHNTVFWYRQTMMQGLELLAYFRNRAPLDDSGMPKDRFSAEMPDATLATLKIQPSEPRDSAVYFCASGLESNTQYFGPGTRLTVL.

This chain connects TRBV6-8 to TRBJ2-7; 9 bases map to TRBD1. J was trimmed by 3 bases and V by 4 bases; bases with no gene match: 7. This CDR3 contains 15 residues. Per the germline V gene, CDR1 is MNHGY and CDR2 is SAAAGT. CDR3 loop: CASSLTLGQGYEQYF. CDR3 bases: TGTGCCAGCAGTTTAACTTTGGGACAGGGCTACGAGCAGTACTTC.

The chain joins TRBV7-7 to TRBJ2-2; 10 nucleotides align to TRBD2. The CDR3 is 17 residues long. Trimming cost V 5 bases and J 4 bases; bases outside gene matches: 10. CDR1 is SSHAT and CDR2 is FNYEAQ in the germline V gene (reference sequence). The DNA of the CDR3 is TGTGCCAGCAGCGCCGGTACTAGCGGGATTCTCACCGGGGAGCTGTTTTTT. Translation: CASSAGTSGILTGELFF. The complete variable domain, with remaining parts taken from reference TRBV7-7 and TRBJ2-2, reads GAGVSQSPRYKVTKRGQDVTLRCDPISSHATLYWYQQALGQGPEFLTYFNYEAQPDKSGLPSDRFSAERPEGSISTLTIQRTEQRDSAMYRCASSAGTSGILTGELFFGEGSRLTVL.

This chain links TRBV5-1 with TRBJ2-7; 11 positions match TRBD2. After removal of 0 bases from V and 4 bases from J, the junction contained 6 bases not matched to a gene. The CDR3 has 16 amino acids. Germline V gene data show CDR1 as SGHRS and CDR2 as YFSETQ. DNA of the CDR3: TGCGCCAGCAGCTTGGCCGGGCTAGCGGGGGGATACGAGCAGTACTTC. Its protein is CASSLAGLAGGYEQYF.

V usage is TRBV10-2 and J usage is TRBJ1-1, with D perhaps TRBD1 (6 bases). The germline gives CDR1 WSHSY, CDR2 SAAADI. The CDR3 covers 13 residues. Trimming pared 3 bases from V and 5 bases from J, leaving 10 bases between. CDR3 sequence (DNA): TGCGCCAGCAGTGAACAGGGTAGGACTGAAGCTTTCTTT. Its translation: CASSEQGRTEAFF.

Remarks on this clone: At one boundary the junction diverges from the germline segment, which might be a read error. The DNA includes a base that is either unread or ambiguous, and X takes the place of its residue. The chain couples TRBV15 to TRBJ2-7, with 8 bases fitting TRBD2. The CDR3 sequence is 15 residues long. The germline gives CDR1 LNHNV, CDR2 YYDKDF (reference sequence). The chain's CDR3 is CXTSYFFSGKYEQYF. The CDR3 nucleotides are TGTRCCACCAGCTATTTCTTTAGCGGGAAATACGAGCAGTACTTC.